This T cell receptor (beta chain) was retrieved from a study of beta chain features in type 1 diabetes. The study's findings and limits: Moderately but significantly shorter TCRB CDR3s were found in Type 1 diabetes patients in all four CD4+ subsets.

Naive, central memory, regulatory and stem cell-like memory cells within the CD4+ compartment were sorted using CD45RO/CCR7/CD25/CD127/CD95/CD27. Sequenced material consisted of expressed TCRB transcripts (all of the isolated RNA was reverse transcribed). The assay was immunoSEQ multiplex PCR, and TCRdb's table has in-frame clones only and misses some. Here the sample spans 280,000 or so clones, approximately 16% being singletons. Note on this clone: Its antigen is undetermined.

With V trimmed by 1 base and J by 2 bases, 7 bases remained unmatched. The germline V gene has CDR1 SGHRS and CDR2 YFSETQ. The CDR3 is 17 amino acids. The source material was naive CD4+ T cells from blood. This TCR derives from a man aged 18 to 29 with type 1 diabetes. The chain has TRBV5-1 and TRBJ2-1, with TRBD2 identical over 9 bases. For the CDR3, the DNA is TGCGCCAGCAGCTTGAATCCAGCGGGGGGACCCTACAATGAGCAGTTCTTC. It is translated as CASSLNPAGGPYNEQFF. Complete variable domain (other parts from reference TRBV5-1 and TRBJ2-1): KAGVTQTPRYLIKTRGQQVTLSCSPISGHRSVSWYQQTPGQGLQFLFEYFSETQRNKGNFPGRFSGRQFSNSRSEMNVSTLELGDSALYLCASSLNPAGGPYNEQFFGPGTRLTVL.